Sequencing of this TCR beta chain was carried out in a study of T-cell memory formation after mild COVID-19. Background on the study: The study found TCR clusters largely donor specific. Whole-study results and caveats: Memory sampled before infection contained some responding clones, suggesting cross-reactive memory joined. Clones shrinking from day 15 to 85 showed even CD4/CD8 mixes; later expanders tilted CD4+.

The table lists this clonotype with a few counts. Its antigen is still unknown. At one boundary the junction diverges from the germline segment, which might be a read error. Constant-segment primers and 5'RACE yielded cDNA libraries for TCR alpha and TCR beta, each carrying sample barcodes and UMIs. In TCRdb, the 5' RACE reads were re-called with MiXCR into one record per CDR3 protein. Here the sample spans fewer than 300,000 distinct CDR3 sequences, roughly 18% being singletons. The CDR3 is 16 amino acids. CDR1 and CDR2 (germline): MGHRA, YSYEKL. Input material: PBMCs or a T cell subset sorted from them (not recorded which). The sequence was obtained from a man between 18 and 29 years old who had mild COVID-19 (a few samples of this study predate the infection). Cell type and time point are not known. The V gene is TRBV4-1, the J gene TRBJ2-1, with D maybe TRBD2 (5 bases). CDR3 loop: CASSQGLISSYNEQFF. In DNA, the CDR3 is TGCGCCAGCAGTCAAGGACTTATTAGCTCCTACAATGAGCAGTTCTTC.